Listed below are T cell receptor beta chains from one sample, sequenced in a study of blood T cell repertoires in COVID-19. The method was immunoSEQ multiplex PCR; TCRdb's version includes in-frame clones alone and lacks a portion of them. The data contain 200,000 to 300,000 clones, around 87% of them singletons. The specimen was peripheral blood. These receptors were obtained from a woman aged 45-65 years with acute or convalescent COVID-19. CDR3s include the opening cysteine and the closing phenylalanine or tryptophan. Fields, in order: clone size, D gene, J gene, V gene, CDR3 protein, CDR3 DNA. The D gene is left open where the match is weak. Clone size, where shown, is once, few, many, or a class for clones that have expanded.

abundance: -
d_gene: -
j_gene: TRBJ2-7
v_gene: TRBV28
CDR3aa: CASSPSIGYEQYF
CDR3nt: TGTGCCAGCAGCCCATCAATCGGTTACGAGCAGTACTTC

abundance: few
d_gene: -
j_gene: TRBJ1-4
v_gene: TRBV28
CDR3aa: CASRSGEEKLFF
CDR3nt: TGTGCCAGCAGGTCAGGGGAAGAAAAACTGTTTTTT

abundance: -
d_gene: -
j_gene: TRBJ2-7
v_gene: TRBV25-1
CDR3aa: CASSPLDSPYEQYF
CDR3nt: TGTGCCAGCAGTCCTCTGGACAGCCCCTACGAGCAGTACTTC

abundance: -
d_gene: -
j_gene: TRBJ2-7
v_gene: TRBV2
CDR3aa: CASSETGHRSRYEQYF
CDR3nt: TGTGCCAGCAGTGAGACCGGACACCGATCAAGGTACGAGCAGTACTTC

abundance: -
d_gene: TRBD2
j_gene: TRBJ2-2
v_gene: TRBV7-3
CDR3aa: CASSLTGGLPNGELFF
CDR3nt: TGTGCCAGCAGCTTAACGGGGGGACTACCTAACGGGGAGCTGTTTTTT

abundance: once
d_gene: -
j_gene: TRBJ1-1
v_gene: TRBV18
CDR3aa: CASKQGPNTEAFF
CDR3nt: TGTGCCAGCAAACAGGGCCCGAACACTGAAGCTTTCTTT

abundance: -
d_gene: -
j_gene: TRBJ2-1
v_gene: TRBV20-1
CDR3aa: CSASPLRLGEQFF
CDR3nt: TGCAGTGCTAGTCCCCTAAGACTGGGTGAGCAGTTCTTC

abundance: -
d_gene: TRBD1
j_gene: TRBJ1-1
v_gene: TRBV20-1
CDR3aa: CSANDRGRMNTEAFF
CDR3nt: TGCAGTGCTAATGACAGGGGACGAATGAACACTGAAGCTTTCTTT

abundance: -
d_gene: TRBD2
j_gene: TRBJ2-3
v_gene: TRBV7-3
CDR3aa: CASSLSAGADTQYF
CDR3nt: TGTGCCAGCAGCTTATCGGCGGGAGCAGATACGCAGTATTTT

abundance: -
d_gene: -
j_gene: TRBJ2-7
v_gene: TRBV9
CDR3aa: CASSVGGGSLYEQYF
CDR3nt: TGTGCCAGCAGCGTAGGCGGAGGGTCACTCTACGAGCAGTACTTC

abundance: -
d_gene: -
j_gene: TRBJ1-1
v_gene: TRBV7-9
CDR3aa: CASSHVDTEAFF
CDR3nt: TGTGCCAGCAGCCACGTAGACACTGAAGCTTTCTTT

abundance: -
d_gene: -
j_gene: TRBJ2-4
v_gene: TRBV28
CDR3aa: CASSRRQDFKNIQYF
CDR3nt: TGTGCCAGCAGTCGGCGACAGGACTTCAAAAACATTCAGTACTTC

abundance: -
d_gene: TRBD1
j_gene: TRBJ1-2
v_gene: TRBV4-1
CDR3aa: CASSQATGLANYGYTF
CDR3nt: TGCGCCAGCAGCCAAGCGACAGGGCTAGCTAACTATGGCTACACCTTC

abundance: -
d_gene: -
j_gene: TRBJ2-1
v_gene: TRBV27
CDR3aa: CASSLKGVRFDNEQFF
CDR3nt: TGTGCCAGCAGTTTAAAGGGGGTACGGTTCGATAATGAGCAGTTCTTC

abundance: -
d_gene: -
j_gene: TRBJ2-7
v_gene: TRBV7-3
CDR3aa: CASSLFRGVEQYF
CDR3nt: TGTGCCAGCAGCTTGTTCAGGGGAGTCGAGCAGTACTTC

abundance: many
d_gene: TRBD1
j_gene: TRBJ2-7
v_gene: TRBV19
CDR3aa: CASSNRGGWDEQYF
CDR3nt: TGTGCCAGTAGTAATCGAGGGGGCTGGGACGAGCAGTACTTC

abundance: -
d_gene: -
j_gene: TRBJ2-5
v_gene: TRBV15
CDR3aa: CATSRDRDQETQYF
CDR3nt: TGTGCCACCAGCAGAGACAGGGACCAAGAGACCCAGTACTTC

abundance: -
d_gene: TRBD1
j_gene: TRBJ1-1
v_gene: TRBV27
CDR3aa: CASSFFGTGLTEAFF
CDR3nt: TGTGCCAGCAGTTTTTTCGGGACAGGGCTAACTGAAGCTTTCTTT

abundance: -
d_gene: -
j_gene: TRBJ1-1
v_gene: TRBV5-1
CDR3aa: CASSLDGRSTEAFF
CDR3nt: TGCGCCAGCAGCTTGGACGGAAGGAGCACTGAAGCTTTCTTT

abundance: -
d_gene: -
j_gene: TRBJ2-1
v_gene: TRBV27
CDR3aa: CASSTTRYNEQFF
CDR3nt: TGTGCCAGCAGTACGACGAGGTACAATGAGCAGTTCTTC

abundance: -
d_gene: TRBD2
j_gene: TRBJ2-1
v_gene: TRBV28
CDR3aa: CASSSSSGRAPPDEQFF
CDR3nt: TGTGCCAGCAGTTCGTCTAGCGGGAGGGCCCCCCCCGATGAGCAGTTCTTC

abundance: -
d_gene: TRBD2
j_gene: TRBJ2-7
v_gene: TRBV4-1
CDR3aa: CASSRPLAGGPNEQYF
CDR3nt: TGCGCCAGCAGCCGACCACTAGCGGGAGGGCCTAACGAGCAGTACTTC

abundance: -
d_gene: -
j_gene: TRBJ1-5
v_gene: TRBV5-6
CDR3aa: CASSATGSGNQPQHF
CDR3nt: TGTGCCAGCAGCGCCACAGGGTCGGGCAATCAGCCCCAGCATTTT

abundance: -
d_gene: -
j_gene: TRBJ1-1
v_gene: TRBV6-5
CDR3aa: CASSLGQGRAFF
CDR3nt: TGTGCCAGCAGTCTAGGTCAGGGAAGAGCTTTCTTT

abundance: -
d_gene: TRBD2
j_gene: TRBJ2-1
v_gene: TRBV10-3
CDR3aa: CAISESRREGLNEQFF
CDR3nt: TGTGCCATCAGTGAGTCGCGGAGGGAGGGCCTAAATGAGCAGTTCTTC

abundance: -
d_gene: TRBD1
j_gene: TRBJ2-2
v_gene: TRBV18
CDR3aa: CASSPGQGSIGGELFF
CDR3nt: TGTGCCAGCTCACCGGGACAGGGGTCTATCGGCGGGGAGCTGTTTTTT

abundance: few
d_gene: TRBD1
j_gene: TRBJ1-6
v_gene: TRBV28
CDR3aa: CASSSLSGTGVSPLHF
CDR3nt: TGTGCCAGCAGTTCACTATCCGGGACAGGGGTATCACCCCTCCACTTT

abundance: -
d_gene: TRBD2
j_gene: TRBJ2-3
v_gene: TRBV9
CDR3aa: CASSPQSGTSTDTQYF
CDR3nt: TGTGCCAGCAGCCCCCAAAGCGGGACTAGCACAGATACGCAGTATTTT

abundance: -
d_gene: -
j_gene: TRBJ2-2
v_gene: TRBV9
CDR3aa: CASSVGIGSTGELFF
CDR3nt: TGTGCCAGCAGCGTAGGTATCGGTTCGACCGGGGAGCTGTTTTTT

abundance: -
d_gene: TRBD1
j_gene: TRBJ2-2
v_gene: TRBV10-3
CDR3aa: CAISKTGSSTGELFF
CDR3nt: TGTGCCATCAGTAAGACAGGGTCCAGCACCGGGGAGCTGTTTTTT

abundance: once
d_gene: TRBD2
j_gene: TRBJ2-3
v_gene: TRBV28
CDR3aa: CASSSSGETDTQYF
CDR3nt: TGTGCCAGCTCGTCTAGCGGGGAAACAGATACGCAGTATTTT

abundance: once
d_gene: -
j_gene: TRBJ1-2
v_gene: TRBV25-1
CDR3aa: CASSDLAANRLRGYTF
CDR3nt: TGTGCCAGCAGTGATCTTGCCGCCAACCGACTGAGGGGCTACACCTTC

abundance: -
d_gene: TRBD1
j_gene: TRBJ1-2
v_gene: TRBV5-8
CDR3aa: CASRWTGARGYTF
CDR3nt: TGTGCCAGCAGATGGACAGGGGCTCGCGGCTACACCTTC

abundance: few
d_gene: -
j_gene: TRBJ1-1
v_gene: TRBV25-1
CDR3aa: CASSETTGEVNTEAFF
CDR3nt: TGTGCCAGCAGTGAAACCACCGGGGAGGTTAACACTGAAGCTTTCTTT

abundance: -
d_gene: -
j_gene: TRBJ1-2
v_gene: TRBV30
CDR3aa: CAYHRANYGYTF
CDR3nt: TGTGCCTATCACAGGGCTAACTATGGCTACACCTTC

abundance: -
d_gene: -
j_gene: TRBJ1-2
v_gene: TRBV6-5
CDR3aa: CASTLGGDDYGYTF
CDR3nt: TGTGCCAGCACCCTCGGGGGGGACGACTATGGCTACACCTTC

abundance: once
d_gene: TRBD2
j_gene: TRBJ2-7
v_gene: TRBV7-3
CDR3aa: CASSTGTSGIKEQYF
CDR3nt: TGTGCCAGCAGCACCGGGACTAGCGGGATAAAAGAGCAGTACTTC

abundance: -
d_gene: TRBD2
j_gene: TRBJ2-1
v_gene: TRBV11-2
CDR3aa: CASSLPSGREQFF
CDR3nt: TGTGCCAGCAGCTTACCCAGCGGGAGGGAGCAGTTCTTC

abundance: -
d_gene: -
j_gene: TRBJ1-2
v_gene: TRBV3-1/TRBV3-2
CDR3aa: CASSQAQGYGYTF
CDR3nt: TGTGCCAGCAGCCAAGCGCAGGGGTATGGCTACACCTTC

abundance: -
d_gene: -
j_gene: TRBJ1-5
v_gene: TRBV6-5
CDR3aa: CASSIDRGGQPQHF
CDR3nt: TGTGCCAGCAGCATCGACAGAGGCGGTCAGCCCCAGCATTTT

abundance: -
d_gene: -
j_gene: TRBJ1-6
v_gene: TRBV4-1
CDR3aa: CASSPGPGVNSPLHF
CDR3nt: TGCGCCAGCAGCCCGGGTCCGGGGGTGAATTCACCCCTCCACTTT

abundance: -
d_gene: TRBD2
j_gene: TRBJ2-3
v_gene: TRBV6-5
CDR3aa: CASSSGLAGGTQYF
CDR3nt: TGTGCCAGCAGTTCGGGACTAGCGGGAGGGACGCAGTATTTT

abundance: -
d_gene: TRBD1
j_gene: TRBJ2-5
v_gene: TRBV6-5
CDR3aa: CASSRDRLTQETQYF
CDR3nt: TGTGCCAGCAGCAGGGACAGACTGACCCAAGAGACCCAGTACTTC

abundance: -
d_gene: TRBD1
j_gene: TRBJ1-2
v_gene: TRBV2
CDR3aa: CASSLGQGDSHGYTF
CDR3nt: TGTGCCAGCAGCCTGGGACAGGGTGATTCTCATGGCTACACCTTC

abundance: once
d_gene: TRBD1
j_gene: TRBJ1-1
v_gene: TRBV5-1
CDR3aa: CASSNTGGGTEAFF
CDR3nt: TGCGCCAGCAGCAACACAGGGGGCGGGACTGAAGCTTTCTTT

abundance: once
d_gene: -
j_gene: TRBJ2-3
v_gene: TRBV9
CDR3aa: CASTRGAGTDTQYF
CDR3nt: TGTGCCAGCACCCGTGGGGCGGGCACAGATACGCAGTATTTT

abundance: -
d_gene: -
j_gene: TRBJ2-1
v_gene: TRBV15
CDR3aa: CATSRELVGSYNEQFF
CDR3nt: TGTGCCACCAGCAGAGAACTAGTTGGCTCCTACAATGAGCAGTTCTTC

abundance: -
d_gene: TRBD1
j_gene: TRBJ2-3
v_gene: TRBV7-3
CDR3aa: CASSAQGIRADTQYF
CDR3nt: TGTGCCAGCAGCGCACAGGGGATCCGCGCAGATACGCAGTATTTT

abundance: -
d_gene: -
j_gene: TRBJ2-7
v_gene: TRBV5-1
CDR3aa: CASSLVAPPYEQYF
CDR3nt: TGCGCCAGCAGCTTGGTTGCGCCACCCTACGAGCAGTACTTC

abundance: -
d_gene: -
j_gene: TRBJ2-3
v_gene: TRBV12-3/TRBV12-4
CDR3aa: CASSWTGTDTQYF
CDR3nt: TGTGCCAGCAGTTGGACAGGCACAGATACGCAGTATTTT

abundance: few
d_gene: -
j_gene: TRBJ1-1
v_gene: TRBV29-1
CDR3aa: CSVEGQANTEAFF
CDR3nt: TGCAGCGTTGAGGGGCAGGCCAACACTGAAGCTTTCTTT

abundance: -
d_gene: -
j_gene: TRBJ1-4
v_gene: TRBV21-1
CDR3aa: CASSNSRLVEKLFF
CDR3nt: TGTGCCAGCAGCAATAGCCGTTTGGTAGAAAAACTGTTTTTT